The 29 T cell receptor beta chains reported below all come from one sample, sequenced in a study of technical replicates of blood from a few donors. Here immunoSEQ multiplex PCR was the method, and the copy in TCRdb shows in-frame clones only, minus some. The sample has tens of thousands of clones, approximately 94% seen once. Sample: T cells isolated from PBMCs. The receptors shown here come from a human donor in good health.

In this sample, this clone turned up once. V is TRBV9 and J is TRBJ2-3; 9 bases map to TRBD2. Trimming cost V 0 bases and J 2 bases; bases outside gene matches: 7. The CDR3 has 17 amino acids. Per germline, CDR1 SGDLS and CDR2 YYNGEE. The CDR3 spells CASSVGRASGVTDTQYF. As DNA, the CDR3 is TGTGCCAGCAGCGTAGGAAGGGCTAGCGGGGTCACAGATACGCAGTATTTT.

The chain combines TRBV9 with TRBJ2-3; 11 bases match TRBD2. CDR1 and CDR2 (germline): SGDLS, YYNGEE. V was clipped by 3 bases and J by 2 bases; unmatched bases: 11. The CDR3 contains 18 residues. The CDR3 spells CASSDPLLAGENTDTQYF. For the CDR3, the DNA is TGTGCCAGCAGCGACCCCCTACTAGCGGGAGAAAACACAGATACGCAGTATTTT. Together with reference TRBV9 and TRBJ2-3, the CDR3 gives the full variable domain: DSGVTQTPKHLITATGQRVTLRCSPRSGDLSVYWYQQSLDQGLQFLIQYYNGEERAKGNILERFSAQQFPDLHSELNLSSLELGDSALYFCASSDPLLAGENTDTQYFGPGTRLTVL.

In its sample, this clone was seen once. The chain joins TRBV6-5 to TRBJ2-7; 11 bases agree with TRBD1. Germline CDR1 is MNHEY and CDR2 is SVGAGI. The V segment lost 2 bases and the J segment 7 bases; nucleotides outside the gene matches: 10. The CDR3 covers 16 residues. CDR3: CASSYARDRGLGEQYF. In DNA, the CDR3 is TGTGCCAGCAGTTACGCGCGGGACAGGGGGTTGGGAGAGCAGTACTTC.

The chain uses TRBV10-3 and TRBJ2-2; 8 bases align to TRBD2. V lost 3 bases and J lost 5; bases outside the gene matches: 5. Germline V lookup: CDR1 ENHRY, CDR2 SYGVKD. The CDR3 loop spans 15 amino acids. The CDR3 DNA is TGTGCCATCAGTGAAAGCGGGAGAAGGACCGGGGAGCTGTTTTTT. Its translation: CAISESGRRTGELFF.

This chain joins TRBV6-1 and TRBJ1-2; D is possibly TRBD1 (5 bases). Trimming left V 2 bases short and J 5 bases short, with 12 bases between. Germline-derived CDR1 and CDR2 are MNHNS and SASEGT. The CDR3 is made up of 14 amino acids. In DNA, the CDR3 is TGTGCCAGCAGTGAAAACAGGCCTCTATATGGCTACACCTTC. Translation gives CASSENRPLYGYTF.

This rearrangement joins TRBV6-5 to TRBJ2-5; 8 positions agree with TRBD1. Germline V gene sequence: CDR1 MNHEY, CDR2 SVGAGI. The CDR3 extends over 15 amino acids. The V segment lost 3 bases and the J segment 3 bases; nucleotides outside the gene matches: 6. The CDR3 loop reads CASSYPGTGEETQYF. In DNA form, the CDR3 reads TGTGCCAGCAGTTATCCCGGGACAGGAGAAGAGACCCAGTACTTC.

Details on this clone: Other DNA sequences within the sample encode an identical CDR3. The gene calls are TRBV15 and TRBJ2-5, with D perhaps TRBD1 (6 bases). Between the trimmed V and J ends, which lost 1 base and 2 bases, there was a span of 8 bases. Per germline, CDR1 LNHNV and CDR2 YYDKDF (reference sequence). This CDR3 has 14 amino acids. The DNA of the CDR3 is TGTGCCACCAGCAGAGCAGGACAGCAAGAGACCCAGTACTTC. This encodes CATSRAGQQETQYF.

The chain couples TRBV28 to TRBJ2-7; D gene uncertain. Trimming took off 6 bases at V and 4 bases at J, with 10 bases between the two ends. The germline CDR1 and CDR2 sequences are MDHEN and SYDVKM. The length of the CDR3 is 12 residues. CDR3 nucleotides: TGTGCCAGCAGGCTAGGAACATACGAGCAGTACTTC. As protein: CASRLGTYEQYF. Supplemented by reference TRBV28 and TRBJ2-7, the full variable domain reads DVKVTQSSRYLVKRTGEKVFLECVQDMDHENMFWYRQDPGLGLRLIYFSYDVKMKEKGDIPEGYSVSREKKERFSLILESASTNQTSMYLCASRLGTYEQYFGPGTRLTVT.

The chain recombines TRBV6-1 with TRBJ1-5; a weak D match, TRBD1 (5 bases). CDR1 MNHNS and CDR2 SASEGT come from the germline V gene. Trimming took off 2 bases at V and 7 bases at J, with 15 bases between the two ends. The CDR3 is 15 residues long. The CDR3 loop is CASSESGGTRQPQHF. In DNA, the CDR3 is TGTGCCAGCAGTGAAAGCGGGGGAACAAGGCAGCCCCAGCATTTT.

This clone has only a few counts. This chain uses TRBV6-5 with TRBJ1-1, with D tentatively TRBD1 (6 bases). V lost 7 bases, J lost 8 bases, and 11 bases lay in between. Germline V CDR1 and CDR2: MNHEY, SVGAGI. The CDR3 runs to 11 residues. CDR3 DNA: TGTGCCAGCATCGGGACATTCGAAGCTTTCTTT. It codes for CASIGTFEAFF.

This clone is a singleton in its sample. The DNA of the CDR3 is TGTGCCAGCAGGCGGGAGGAATACGAGCAGTACTTC. Encoded protein: CASRREEYEQYF. This sequence joins TRBV6-6 and TRBJ2-7; 8 bases match TRBD2. CDR1 is MNHNY and CDR2 is SVGAGI in the germline V gene (reference sequence). This CDR3 region has 12 residues. With 6 bases clipped from V and 4 bases from J, the junction kept 2 bases outside the gene matches.

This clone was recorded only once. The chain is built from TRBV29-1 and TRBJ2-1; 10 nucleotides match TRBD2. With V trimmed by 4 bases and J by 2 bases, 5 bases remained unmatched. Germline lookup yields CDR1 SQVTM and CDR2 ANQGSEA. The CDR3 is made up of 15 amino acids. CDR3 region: CSVGLAGDPYNEQFF. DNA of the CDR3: TGCAGCGTTGGGCTAGCGGGAGACCCCTACAATGAGCAGTTCTTC.

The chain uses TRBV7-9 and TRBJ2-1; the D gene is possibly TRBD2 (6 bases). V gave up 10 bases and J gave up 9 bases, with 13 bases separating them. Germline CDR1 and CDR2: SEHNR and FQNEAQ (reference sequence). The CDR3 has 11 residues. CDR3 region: CATRTEGEQFF. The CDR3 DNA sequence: TGTGCCACCAGGACGGAGGGTGAGCAGTTCTTC.

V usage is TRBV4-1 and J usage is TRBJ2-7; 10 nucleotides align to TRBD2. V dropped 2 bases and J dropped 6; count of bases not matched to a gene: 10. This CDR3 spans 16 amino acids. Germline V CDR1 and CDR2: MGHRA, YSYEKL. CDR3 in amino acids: CASSQLQAGGPLEQYF. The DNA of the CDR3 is TGCGCCAGCAGCCAACTGCAAGCGGGAGGGCCGCTCGAGCAGTACTTC.

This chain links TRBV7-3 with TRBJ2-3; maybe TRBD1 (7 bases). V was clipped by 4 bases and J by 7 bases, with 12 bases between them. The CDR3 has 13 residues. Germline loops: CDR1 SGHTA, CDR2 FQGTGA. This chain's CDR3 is CASSWGDRYTQYF. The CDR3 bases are TGTGCCAGCAGCTGGGGGGACAGATATACGCAGTATTTT.

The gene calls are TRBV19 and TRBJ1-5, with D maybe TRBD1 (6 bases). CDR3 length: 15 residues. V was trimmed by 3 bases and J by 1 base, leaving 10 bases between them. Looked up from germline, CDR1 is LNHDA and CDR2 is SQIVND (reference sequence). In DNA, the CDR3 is TGTGCCAGTAGTATTTCCCAGGGGAGCAATCAGCCCCAGCATTTT. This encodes CASSISQGSNQPQHF.

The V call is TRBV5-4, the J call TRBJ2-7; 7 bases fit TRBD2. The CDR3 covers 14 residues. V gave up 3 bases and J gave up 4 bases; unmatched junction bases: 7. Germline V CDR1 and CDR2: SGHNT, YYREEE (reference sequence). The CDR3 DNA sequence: TGTGCCAGCAGCTCGAATCTAGCGGCTTACGAGCAGTACTTC. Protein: CASSSNLAAYEQYF.

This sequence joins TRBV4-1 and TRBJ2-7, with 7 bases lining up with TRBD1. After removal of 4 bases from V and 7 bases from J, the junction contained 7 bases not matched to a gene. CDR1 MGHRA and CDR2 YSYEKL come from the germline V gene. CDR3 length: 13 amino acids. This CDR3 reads CASSRRQGGEQYF. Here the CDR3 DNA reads TGCGCCAGCAGCCGGCGACAGGGCGGAGAGCAGTACTTC.

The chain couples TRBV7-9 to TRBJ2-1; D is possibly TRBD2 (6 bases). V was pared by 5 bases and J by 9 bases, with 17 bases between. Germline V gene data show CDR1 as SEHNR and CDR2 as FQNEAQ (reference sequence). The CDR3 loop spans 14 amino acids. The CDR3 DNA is TGTGCCAGCAGCCGCATATTGGGGGGTAGTGAGCAGTTCTTC. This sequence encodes CASSRILGGSEQFF.

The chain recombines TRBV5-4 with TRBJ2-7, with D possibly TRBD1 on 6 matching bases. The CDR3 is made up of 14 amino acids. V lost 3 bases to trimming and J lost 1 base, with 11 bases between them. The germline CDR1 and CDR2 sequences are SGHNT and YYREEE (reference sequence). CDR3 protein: CASSSEQGSYEQYF. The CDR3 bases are TGTGCCAGCAGCTCTGAACAGGGATCCTACGAGCAGTACTTC.

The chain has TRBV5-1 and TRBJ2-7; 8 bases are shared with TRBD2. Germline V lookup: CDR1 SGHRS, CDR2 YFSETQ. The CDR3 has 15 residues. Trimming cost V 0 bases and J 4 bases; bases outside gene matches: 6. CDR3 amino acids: CASSLEAGVLYEQYF. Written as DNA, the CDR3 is TGCGCCAGCAGCTTGGAAGCGGGAGTATTGTACGAGCAGTACTTC.

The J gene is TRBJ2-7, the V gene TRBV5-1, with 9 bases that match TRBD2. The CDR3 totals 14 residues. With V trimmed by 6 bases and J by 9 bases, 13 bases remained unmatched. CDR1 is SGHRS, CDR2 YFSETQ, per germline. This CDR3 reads CASKPGTSSGGQYF. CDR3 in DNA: TGCGCCAGCAAGCCCGGGACTAGCAGTGGTGGGCAGTACTTC.

The CDR3 is CSVEVGDGYTF. The CDR3 DNA is TGCAGCGTTGAAGTAGGGGATGGCTACACCTTC. The V call is TRBV29-1, the J call TRBJ1-2, with D perhaps TRBD1 (5 bases). Trimming cost V 1 base and J 6 bases, with 6 bases left between them. The CDR3 runs to 11 residues. CDR1 is SQVTM, CDR2 ANQGSEA, per germline. The entire variable domain, with the rest obtained from reference TRBV29-1 and TRBJ1-2, is as follows: SAVISQKPSRDICQRGTSLTIQCQVDSQVTMMFWYRQQPGQSLTLIATANQGSEATYESGFVIDKFPISRPNLTFSTLTVSNMSPEDSSIYLCSVEVGDGYTFGSGTRLTVV.

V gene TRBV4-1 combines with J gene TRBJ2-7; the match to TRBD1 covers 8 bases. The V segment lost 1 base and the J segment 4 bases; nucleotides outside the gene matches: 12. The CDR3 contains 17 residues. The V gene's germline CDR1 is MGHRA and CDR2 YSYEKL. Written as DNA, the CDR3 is TGCGCCAGCAGCCAAGTTCTATTGGACAGGGAACGGTACGAGCAGTACTTC. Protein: CASSQVLLDRERYEQYF.

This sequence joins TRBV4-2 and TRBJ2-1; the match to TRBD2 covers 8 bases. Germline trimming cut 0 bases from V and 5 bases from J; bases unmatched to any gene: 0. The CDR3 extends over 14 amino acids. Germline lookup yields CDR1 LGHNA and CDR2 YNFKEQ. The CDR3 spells CASSQELADNEQFF. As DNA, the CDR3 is TGTGCCAGCAGCCAAGAACTAGCGGACAATGAGCAGTTCTTC.

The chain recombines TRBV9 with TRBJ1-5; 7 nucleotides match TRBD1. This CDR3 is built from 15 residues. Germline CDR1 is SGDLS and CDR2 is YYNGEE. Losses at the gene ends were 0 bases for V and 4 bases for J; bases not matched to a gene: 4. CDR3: CASSVEGATNQPQHF. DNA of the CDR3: TGTGCCAGCAGCGTAGAGGGGGCTACAAATCAGCCCCAGCATTTT.

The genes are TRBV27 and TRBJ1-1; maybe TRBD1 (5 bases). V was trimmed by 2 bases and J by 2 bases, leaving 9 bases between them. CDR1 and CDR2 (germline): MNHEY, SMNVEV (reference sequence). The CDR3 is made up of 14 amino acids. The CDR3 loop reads CASSLKGFNTEAFF. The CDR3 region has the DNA TGTGCCAGCAGTTTAAAGGGGTTCAACACTGAAGCTTTCTTT.

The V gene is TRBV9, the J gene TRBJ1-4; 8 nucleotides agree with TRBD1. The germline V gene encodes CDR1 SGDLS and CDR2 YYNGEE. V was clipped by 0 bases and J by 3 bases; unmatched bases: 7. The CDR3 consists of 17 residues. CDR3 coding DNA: TGTGCCAGCAGCGTAGATCAGGGGGCAATCTCTAATGAAAAACTGTTTTTT. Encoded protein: CASSVDQGAISNEKLFF.

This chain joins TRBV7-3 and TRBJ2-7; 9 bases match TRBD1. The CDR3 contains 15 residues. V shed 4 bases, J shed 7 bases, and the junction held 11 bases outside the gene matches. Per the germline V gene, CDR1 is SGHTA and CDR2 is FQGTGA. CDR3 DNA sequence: TGTGCCAGCAGCTGGCCGGGACAGGGTTTGCGGGAGCAGTACTTC. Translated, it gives CASSWPGQGLREQYF.